This TCR beta chain appears in the sequencing data of a study of metastatic and nonmetastatic thyroid tumors. Background on the study: Repertoires of blood and of tissue (tumor or nodule) from malignant and benign thyroid patients were compared.

There are 16 residues in the CDR3. Germline lookup yields CDR1 SGHKS and CDR2 YYEKEE (reference sequence). The V end was cut by 1 base, the J end by 3 bases, with 14 bases between. No patient had received any treatment before thyroid surgery. This clone has at least ten counts. TCRdb reanalyzed the PCR reads with MiXCR. The profile shows around 19,000 clones, less than 40% of them singletons. The material sequenced was tumor tissue. The receptor's source is a male donor with papillary thyroid cancer or a benign thyroid nodule (not recorded which). Some clones in this sample may be carry-over from other donors' samples. The rearrangement uses TRBV5-5 and TRBJ1-5; D remains ambiguous. The CDR3 sequence: CASSLLDSQNNQPQHF. CDR3 nucleotide sequence: TGTGCCAGCAGCTTGCTAGATAGCCAGAACAATCAGCCCCAGCATTTT.